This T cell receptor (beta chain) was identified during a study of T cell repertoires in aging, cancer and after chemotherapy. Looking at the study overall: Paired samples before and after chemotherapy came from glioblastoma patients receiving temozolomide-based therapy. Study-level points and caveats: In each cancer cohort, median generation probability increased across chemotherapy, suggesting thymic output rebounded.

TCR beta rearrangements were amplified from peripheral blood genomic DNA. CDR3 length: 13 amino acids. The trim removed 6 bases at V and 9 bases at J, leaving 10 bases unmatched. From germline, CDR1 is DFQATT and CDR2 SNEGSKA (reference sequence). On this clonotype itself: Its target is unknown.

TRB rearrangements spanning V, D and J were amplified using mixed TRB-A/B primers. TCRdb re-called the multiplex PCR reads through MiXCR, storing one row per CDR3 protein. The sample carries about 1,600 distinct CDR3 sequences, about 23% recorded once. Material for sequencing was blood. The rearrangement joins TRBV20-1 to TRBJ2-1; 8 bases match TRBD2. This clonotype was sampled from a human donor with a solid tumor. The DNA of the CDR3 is TGCAGTGCATTAGCGGGGACATCAGGTGAGCAGTTCTTC. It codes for CSALAGTSGEQFF.